These 29 T cell receptor beta chains were sequenced from one sample in a study of regulatory T cells in long-lasting Graves disease. To make TCR beta libraries, researchers used iRepertoire HTBI primers and Arm-PCR of CDR3 regions. TCRdb re-called the multiplex PCR reads through MiXCR, storing one row per CDR3 protein. The table records approximately 440,000 distinct CDR3 sequences, around 15% of them present only once. Time point defined: newly diagnosed GD, antithyroid drugs for less than 3 months. After RNA was extracted from PBMCs, the TCR library was made from it. Another study also made use of these data, one on T cells in Graves' hyperthyroidism and ophthalmopathy.

The sequences come from peripheral blood mononuclear cells (PBMCs), collected at new diagnosis, from a patient treated with antithyroid drugs. These receptors were obtained from a man in his forties with Graves disease.

In this sample, this clonotype turned up many times. The rearrangement uses TRBV5-1 and TRBJ2-3; D is unclear. Trimming stripped 4 bases from V and 2 bases from J, with 8 bases between. The CDR3 covers 13 residues. Germline CDR1 reads SGHRS; CDR2 reads YFSETQ. In nucleotides, the CDR3 is TGCGCCAGCAGCCTTAGTACCACAGATACGCAGTATTTT. It specifies CASSLSTTDTQYF.

This clonotype was counted between two and nine times. V usage is TRBV30 and J usage is TRBJ1-2, with a possible D match to TRBD1 (5 bases). With 0 bases removed from V and 0 bases from J, the gap between germline ends came to 8 bases. The germline CDR1 and CDR2 sequences are GTSNPN and SVGIG (reference sequence). The CDR3 covers 14 residues. CDR3 coding DNA: TGTGCCTGGAGTGTACAGGTTTCTAACTATGGCTACACCTTC. Protein: CAWSVQVSNYGYTF.

The sample holds many counts of this clonotype. The chain is built from TRBV20-1 and TRBJ2-7, with 10 bases identical to TRBD1. Germline loops: CDR1 DFQATT, CDR2 SNEGSKA (reference sequence). CDR3 size: 14 residues. Trimming at V came to 4 bases and at J to 9 bases, leaving 12 bases not matched to a gene. DNA for the CDR3: TGCAGTGCTACTAATAGGGACAGGGGTAGAGGGCAGTACTTC. Amino acid sequence: CSATNRDRGRGQYF.

This clonotype has a count of ten or more. The gene calls are TRBV12-3 or TRBV12-4 and TRBJ1-5; D gene unclear. V lost 4 bases to trimming and J lost 7 bases, with 11 bases between them. The CDR3 contains 13 residues. CDR3 loop: CASSSGSGQPQHF. The CDR3 nucleotides read TGTGCCAGCAGTTCGGGTTCGGGCCAGCCCCAGCATTTT.

This clonotype was detected ten times or more. J is TRBJ2-7 and V is TRBV6-1; 10 nucleotides line up with TRBD1. V was pared by 6 bases and J by 3 bases, with 5 bases of the junction left unmatched. CDR3 length: 14 residues. The germline V gene encodes CDR1 MNHNS and CDR2 SASEGT. The CDR3 DNA is TGTGCCAGCAGAAAGACAGGGGGCAACTACGAGCAGTACTTC. Translating it yields CASRKTGGNYEQYF.

V usage is TRBV14 and J usage is TRBJ2-7, with D tentatively TRBD1 (5 bases). Germline V gene data show CDR1 as SGHDN and CDR2 as FVKESK. The CDR3 consists of 14 residues. Deletions cut 1 base from V and 1 base from J, with 8 bases between. CDR3 region: CASSQGGLSYEQYF. The DNA of the CDR3 is TGTGCCAGCAGCCAAGGGGGCCTATCCTACGAGCAGTACTTC.

The CDR3 spells CATSDLQGGHSIAKNIQYF. The CDR3 DNA reads as TGTGCCACCAGTGATTTGCAGGGCGGACACTCCATAGCCAAAAACATTCAGTACTTC. The chain is built from TRBV24-1 and TRBJ2-4, with D maybe TRBD1 (5 bases). V was pared by 0 bases and J by 0 bases, with 17 bases between. The CDR3 loop spans 19 amino acids. Per the germline V gene, CDR1 is KGHDR and CDR2 is SFDVKD.

As for this clonotype: The conserved closing phenylalanine or tryptophan is absent in this CDR3, likely reflecting a read error. This sequence joins TRBV20-1 and TRBJ1-3; maybe TRBD1 (5 bases). The CDR3 has 16 residues. V lost 0 bases, J lost 2 bases, and 14 bases lay in between. Germline lookup yields CDR1 DFQATT and CDR2 SNEGSKA (reference sequence). The CDR3, as DNA: TGCAGTGCTAGAGATGTAGGGGAAATAGCTGGAAACACCATATATCTT. Residues: CSARDVGEIAGNTIYL.

This clonotype has a handful of counts. The chain is built from TRBV5-1 and TRBJ2-5; 7 bases align to TRBD1. Germline trimming cut 0 bases from V and 1 base from J; bases unmatched to any gene: 3. Germline V lookup: CDR1 SGHRS, CDR2 YFSETQ. The length of the CDR3 is 15 residues. Here the CDR3 DNA reads TGCGCCAGCAGCTTGGGCCAGGGGGTCCAAGAGACCCAGTACTTC. Residues: CASSLGQGVQETQYF.

The sample holds many counts of this clonotype. The chain combines TRBV7-2 with TRBJ2-5, with D perhaps being TRBD1 or TRBD2 (7 bases each). Germline assignment: CDR1 SGHTA and CDR2 FQGNSA. The CDR3 sequence is 14 residues long. V lost 5 bases and J 1 base, leaving 11 bases between the germline ends. CDR3 amino acids: CASSPGGAQETQYF. DNA of the CDR3: TGTGCCAGCAGCCCAGGGGGGGCCCAAGAGACCCAGTACTTC.

This clonotype appeared a few times. This chain connects TRBV6-1 to TRBJ1-3, with TRBD1 as a possible D gene (6 bases). The CDR3 loop spans 14 amino acids. V was shortened by 6 bases and J by 3 bases, with 12 bases between the two germline ends. CDR1 is MNHNS, CDR2 SASEGT, per germline. In nucleotides, the CDR3 is TGTGCCAGCAGCCCACAGGGAAGTGGAAACACCATATATTTT. This codes for CASSPQGSGNTIYF.

This clonotype has a single count. The chain recombines TRBV12-3 or TRBV12-4 with TRBJ1-5; D is unresolved. V gave up 6 bases and J gave up 0 bases, with 12 bases separating them. The CDR3 is 15 amino acids. As DNA, the CDR3 is TGTGCCAGCAGCCCCCCGGGATATAGCAATCAGCCCCAGCATTTT. Translated, it gives CASSPPGYSNQPQHF.

This clonotype was seen repeatedly, ten times or more. The chain links TRBV24-1 to TRBJ1-1; D unresolved. Germline lookup yields CDR1 KGHDR and CDR2 SFDVKD. V dropped 3 bases and J dropped 1 base, with 8 bases sitting between them. This CDR3 contains 14 residues. In nucleotides, the CDR3 is TGTGCCACCAGTGATGGGCAGGAGAACACTGAAGCTTTCTTT. Residues: CATSDGQENTEAFF.

Concerning this clonotype itself: The junction shows a germline mismatch at one end, possibly a read error. V usage is TRBV18 and J usage is TRBJ1-1; D is unclear. The CDR3 loop spans 14 amino acids. Germline V lookup: CDR1 KGHSH, CDR2 LQKENI. CDR3 residues: CASSIRRENTEASF. The CDR3 DNA is TGTGCCAGCTCCATAAGAAGGGAGAACACTGAAGCTTCCTTT.

This clonotype was counted only a few times. The chain combines TRBV20-1 with TRBJ2-5, with 10 bases lining up with TRBD2. Trimming took 4 bases from V and 5 from J; bases not matched to a gene: 7. CDR3 length: 14 residues. Per the germline V gene, CDR1 is DFQATT and CDR2 is SNEGSKA (reference sequence). The CDR3 reads CSAILAGERETQYF. The CDR3 coding sequence is TGCAGTGCTATTCTAGCGGGAGAAAGGGAGACCCAGTACTTC.

Comments on this clonotype: A read error may be the cause here, since a much bigger clone is one base away. The chain employs TRBV13 and TRBJ2-7, with 11 bases identical to TRBD2. The CDR3 runs 17 residues. V shed 4 bases and J 7 bases; nucleotides not matched to a gene: 15. Per the germline V gene, CDR1 is PRHDT and CDR2 is FYEKMQ (reference sequence). Here the CDR3 DNA reads TGTGCCAGCAGCTCAATCCCGACTAGCGGGAAATTCGATGAGCAGTACTTC. Translated: CASSSIPTSGKFDEQYF.

This clonotype came up a few times. J is TRBJ1-2 and V is TRBV2; 9 nucleotides line up with TRBD1. The V gene end was trimmed by 4 bases and the J gene end by 8 bases; junction bases not matched to a gene: 11. In germline, CDR1 is SNHLY, CDR2 FYNNEI. This CDR3 spans 15 amino acids. Here the CDR3 reads CASSGIMGTGYGYTF. CDR3 sequence (DNA): TGTGCCAGCAGTGGTATTATGGGGACAGGGTACGGCTACACCTTC.

This clonotype was recorded a few times. The chain recombines TRBV3-1 with TRBJ1-1; D remains ambiguous. CDR1 and CDR2 (germline): LGHDT, YNNKEL (reference sequence). Trimming removed 4 bases from V and 0 bases from J, with 12 bases in between. The length of the CDR3 is 15 residues. The CDR3 here is CASSPNPTLNTEAFF. The CDR3 bases are TGTGCCAGCAGCCCCAATCCGACATTGAACACTGAAGCTTTCTTT.

The table lists this clonotype with a few counts. CDR3 DNA: TGCAGCGTTTGGGACAGCTACTACGAGCAGTACTTC. Translating it yields CSVWDSYYEQYF. The chain combines TRBV29-1 with TRBJ2-7, with 7 bases identical to TRBD1. The ends lost 5 bases at V and 3 bases at J; junction bases unmatched: 4. The CDR3 sequence is 12 residues long. Germline-derived CDR1 and CDR2 are SQVTM and ANQGSEA.

This clonotype was counted ten times or more. The chain recombines TRBV11-1 with TRBJ2-5, with 11 bases identical to TRBD2. The J segment lost 3 bases and the V segment lost 5 bases, leaving 2 bases of the junction unmatched. CDR1 and CDR2 from the germline V gene are SGHAT and FQDESV (reference sequence). The CDR3 is 14 residues long. The CDR3 DNA reads as TGTGCCAGCAGCCGTAGCGGGAGGGAAGAGACCCAGTACTTC. It yields the protein CASSRSGREETQYF.

This clonotype occurred many times. The genes are TRBV28 and TRBJ2-3; 10 nucleotides line up with TRBD2. Germline assignment: CDR1 MDHEN and CDR2 SYDVKM. V gave up 2 bases and J gave up 4 bases; unmatched junction bases: 3. This CDR3 is 15 amino acids long. The DNA for the CDR3 is TGTGCCAGCAGTTTAGCCCTAGCGGGAGCAGATACGCAGTATTTT. Translation: CASSLALAGADTQYF. The whole variable domain, remainder taken from reference TRBV28 and TRBJ2-3, is DVKVTQSSRYLVKRTGEKVFLECVQDMDHENMFWYRQDPGLGLRLIYFSYDVKMKEKGDIPEGYSVSREKKERFSLILESASTNQTSMYLCASSLALAGADTQYFGPGTRLTVL.

Ten or more counts support this clonotype. The chain employs TRBV30 and TRBJ1-1; tentative D call: TRBD1 (5 bases). The CDR3 has 13 residues. Looked up from germline, CDR1 is GTSNPN and CDR2 is SVGIG (reference sequence). The V gene lost 1 base and the J gene lost 0 bases, with 6 bases spanning the gap. The CDR3 here is CAWSETVNTEAFF. Written as DNA, the CDR3 is TGTGCCTGGAGTGAGACAGTGAACACTGAAGCTTTCTTT.

There are many counts of this clonotype. The chain is built from TRBV6-1 and TRBJ2-3; possibly TRBD1 or TRBD2 for D (6 bases each). Germline V lookup: CDR1 MNHNS, CDR2 SASEGT. The CDR3 extends over 15 amino acids. Trimming left V 6 bases short and J 4 bases short, with 17 bases between. CDR3 loop: CASRPSGARADTQYF. The CDR3 region has the DNA TGTGCCAGCAGGCCCTCGGGGGCAAGGGCAGATACGCAGTATTTT.

The table lists this clonotype with a few counts. This chain uses TRBV14 with TRBJ1-1; D uncertain. Germline CDR1 and CDR2: SGHDN and FVKESK. The CDR3 covers 13 residues. With 4 bases removed from V and 4 bases from J, the gap between germline ends came to 10 bases. The CDR3 spells CASSPPGGTEAFF. In DNA form, the CDR3 reads TGTGCCAGCAGCCCCCCGGGCGGCACTGAAGCTTTCTTT.

At least ten counts were recorded for this clonotype. This rearrangement joins TRBV3-1 to TRBJ2-1; TRBD1 agrees at 10 bases. The CDR3 runs to 15 residues. The junction had 7 bases not matched to a gene; V was cut back by 1 base and J by 10 bases. Germline assignment: CDR1 LGHDT and CDR2 YNNKEL (reference sequence). Here the CDR3 DNA reads TGTGCCAGCAGCCAAGGCGGGACAGGGGACGGGGAGCAGTTCTTC. It encodes CASSQGGTGDGEQFF.

This chain joins TRBV7-2 and TRBJ1-1, with a tentative D call TRBD1 (5 bases). Between the trimmed V and J ends, which lost 6 bases and 1 base, there was a span of 12 bases. The CDR3 spans 14 residues. Germline values: CDR1 SGHTA, CDR2 FQGNSA. CDR3 DNA: TGTGCCAGCAGTCCTTTTGGGGGGAACACTGAAGCTTTCTTT. Amino acid sequence: CASSPFGGNTEAFF.

CDR3 nucleotides: TGTGCCAGCAGCCAAGATGGGCCTAGCGGGAGTATGGAGACCCAGTACTTC. Translating gives CASSQDGPSGSMETQYF. This sequence joins TRBV3-1 and TRBJ2-5, with 10 bases fitting TRBD2. The CDR3 consists of 17 residues. Per the germline V gene, CDR1 is LGHDT and CDR2 is YNNKEL (reference sequence). Unmatched junction bases numbered 9, after V lost 0 bases and J lost 5 bases.

At least ten counts were recorded for this clonotype. The chain is built from TRBV20-1 and TRBJ1-4, with 10 bases aligning to TRBD1. CDR3 length: 16 residues. Germline loops: CDR1 DFQATT, CDR2 SNEGSKA (reference sequence). Trimming removed 6 bases from V and 3 bases from J; junction bases left unmatched: 10. For the CDR3, the DNA is TGCAGTGCCGCCCCCGGGACAGGGGTCTCTAATGAAAAACTGTTTTTT. This gives the protein CSAAPGTGVSNEKLFF.

This clonotype has ten or more counts. This sequence joins TRBV28 and TRBJ2-5; TRBD1 matches 10 bases. CDR3 length: 15 amino acids. CDR1 and CDR2 from the germline V gene are MDHEN and SYDVKM. Trimming at V came to 6 bases and at J to 4 bases, leaving 8 bases not matched to a gene. The CDR3 protein is CASRKTGGEGETQYF. In nucleotides, the CDR3 is TGTGCCAGCAGAAAGACAGGGGGCGAGGGAGAGACCCAGTACTTC. The full variable domain, in which reference TRBV28 and TRBJ2-5 provide the parts outside the CDR3, is DVKVTQSSRYLVKRTGEKVFLECVQDMDHENMFWYRQDPGLGLRLIYFSYDVKMKEKGDIPEGYSVSREKKERFSLILESASTNQTSMYLCASRKTGGEGETQYFGPGTRLLVL.